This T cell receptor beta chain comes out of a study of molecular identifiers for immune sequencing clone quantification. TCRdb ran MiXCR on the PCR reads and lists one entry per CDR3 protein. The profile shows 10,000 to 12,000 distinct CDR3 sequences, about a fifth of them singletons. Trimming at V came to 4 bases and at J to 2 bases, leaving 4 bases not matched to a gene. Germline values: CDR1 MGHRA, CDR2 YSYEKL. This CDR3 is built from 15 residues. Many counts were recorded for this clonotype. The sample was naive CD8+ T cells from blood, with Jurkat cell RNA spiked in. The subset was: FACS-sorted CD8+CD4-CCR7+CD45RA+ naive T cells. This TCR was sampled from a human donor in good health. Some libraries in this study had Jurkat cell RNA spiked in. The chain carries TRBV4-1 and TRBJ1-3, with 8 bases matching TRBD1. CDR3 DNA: TGCGCCAGCAGCCTCCTGGACAGGGCTGGAAACACCATATATTTT. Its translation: CASSLLDRAGNTIYF.